This T cell receptor (beta chain) was observed in a study of radiotherapy plus CTLA-4 blockade in lung cancer. Overall study findings and caveats: In blood, TCR clones derived from the tumor expanded after radiotherapy plus ipilimumab.

The CDR3 sequence is 19 residues long. CDR1 SGHDN and CDR2 FVKESK come from the germline V gene. Libraries were prepared by immunoSEQ multiplex PCR; TCRdb keeps only in-frame clonotypes and omits some of them. This sample has about 90,000 clones, with over 80% found just once. As to this clone: Its antigen remains unknown.

The chain joins TRBV14 to TRBJ2-5; 11 bases are a match to TRBD2. The J call is doubtful: the DNA matches TRBJ2-7 better. The receptor was isolated from a human donor with non-small cell lung cancer that progressed on radiotherapy plus ipilimumab. The material sequenced was peripheral blood, taken from a patient treated with radiotherapy plus ipilimumab. The CDR3 reads CASSQVLAGGRTLNYEQYF. The CDR3 nucleotides read TGTGCCAGCAGCCAAGTGCTAGCGGGGGGCCGGACGTTAAACTACGAGCAGTACTTC.